A single TCR beta chain is shown here with its context. Its antigen is still unknown. The record originates from a study of cytomegalovirus exposure and HLA in healthy donors. About the research overall: Among the roughly 400 genotyped donors, 65% to 90% were placed in the Caucasian-associated ancestry cluster.

Germline V gene data show CDR1 as MNHNY and CDR2 as SVGAGI (reference sequence). V was clipped by 7 bases and J by 4 bases, with 20 bases between them. The CDR3 consists of 16 residues. This PCR relied on a set of 60 Vbeta primers and 13 Jbeta primers. Method: immunoSEQ multiplex PCR; TCRdb's copy keeps in-frame clones and lacks some. The table lists 140,000 to 150,000 clones, nearly 10% of them singletons. Notes on the study in general: Exclusion applied to some V segments, including TRBV6-2 and TRBV6-3, as they were indistinguishable. Per a later analysis, HLA-associated TCR beta chains showed more clonal expansion than other, equally common TCR beta chains. The authors assumed roughly uniform sequencing depth across donors for presence/absence analyses.

What was sequenced was PBMCs. The clonotype comes from a man aged 45-65 years in good health and CMV-seronegative. The V and J genes are TRBV6-6 and TRBJ2-1; TRBD2 is a possible D gene (6 bases). The DNA of the CDR3 is TGTGCCAGCACTCCCGGATTGGGGGAGGATTACAATGAGCAGTTCTTC. It translates to CASTPGLGEDYNEQFF.